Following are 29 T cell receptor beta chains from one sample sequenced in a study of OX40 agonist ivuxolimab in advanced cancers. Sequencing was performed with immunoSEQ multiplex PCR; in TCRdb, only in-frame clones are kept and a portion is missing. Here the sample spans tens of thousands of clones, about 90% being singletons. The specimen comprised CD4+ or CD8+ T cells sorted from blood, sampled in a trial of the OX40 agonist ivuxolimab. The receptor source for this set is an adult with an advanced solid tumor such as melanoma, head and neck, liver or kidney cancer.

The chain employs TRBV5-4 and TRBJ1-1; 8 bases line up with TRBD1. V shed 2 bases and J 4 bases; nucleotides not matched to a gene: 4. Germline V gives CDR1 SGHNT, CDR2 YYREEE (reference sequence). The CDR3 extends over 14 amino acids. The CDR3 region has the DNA TGTGCCAGCAGCTTAAACAGGGGGTCCACTGAAGCTTTCTTT. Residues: CASSLNRGSTEAFF.

As DNA, the CDR3 is TGTGCCAGCAGCCCTTATATCTACAATGAGCAGTTCTTC. It codes for CASSPYIYNEQFF. The chain carries TRBV9 and TRBJ2-1; D remains unclear. The CDR3 runs to 13 residues. CDR1 is SGDLS, CDR2 YYNGEE, per germline. V dropped 4 bases and J dropped 3 bases, with 8 bases sitting between them.

The CDR3 sequence: CASSKGGPGPLHF. The CDR3 DNA sequence: TGTGCCAGCTCAAAAGGGGGCCCGGGCCCCCTCCACTTT. V usage is TRBV27 and J usage is TRBJ1-6, with 7 bases that match TRBD1. Per the germline V gene, CDR1 is MNHEY and CDR2 is SMNVEV (reference sequence). The CDR3 covers 13 residues. Trimming at V came to 8 bases and at J to 13 bases, leaving 11 bases not matched to a gene.

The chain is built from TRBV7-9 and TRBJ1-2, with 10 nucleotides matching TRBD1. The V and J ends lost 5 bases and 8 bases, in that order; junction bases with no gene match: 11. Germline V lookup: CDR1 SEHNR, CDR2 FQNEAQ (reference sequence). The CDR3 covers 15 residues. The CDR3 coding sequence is TGTGCCAGCAGCAATCATGGGACAGGGGTTTGGGGCTACACCTTC. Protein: CASSNHGTGVWGYTF.

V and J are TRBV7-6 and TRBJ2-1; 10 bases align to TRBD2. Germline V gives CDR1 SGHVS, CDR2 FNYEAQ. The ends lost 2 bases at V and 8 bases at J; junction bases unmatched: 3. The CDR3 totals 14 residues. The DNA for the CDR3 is TGTGCCAGCAGCTTACTAGCGGGAGAGGATGAGCAGTTCTTC. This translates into CASSLLAGEDEQFF. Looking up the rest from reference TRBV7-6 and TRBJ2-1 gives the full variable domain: GAGVSQSPRYKVTKRGQDVALRCDPISGHVSLYWYRQALGQGPEFLTYFNYEAQQDKSGLPNDRFSAERPEGSISTLTIQRTEQRDSAMYRCASSLLAGEDEQFFGPGTRLTVL.

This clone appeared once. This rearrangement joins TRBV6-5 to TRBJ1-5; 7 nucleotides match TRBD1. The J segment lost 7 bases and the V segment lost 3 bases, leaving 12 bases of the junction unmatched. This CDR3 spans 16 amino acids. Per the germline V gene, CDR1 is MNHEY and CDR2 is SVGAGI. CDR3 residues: CASSYQRGLVGQPQHF. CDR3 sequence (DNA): TGTGCCAGCAGTTATCAAAGGGGGCTGGTTGGGCAGCCCCAGCATTTT.

The CDR3 DNA reads TGTGCCAGCGGCCCAACGCCCCAGCATTTT. As protein: CASGPTPQHF. V is TRBV2 and J is TRBJ1-5; D ambiguous. The V gene's germline CDR1 is SNHLY and CDR2 FYNNEI. V was cut by 8 bases and J by 9 bases, with 8 bases left in between. The CDR3 is made up of 10 amino acids.

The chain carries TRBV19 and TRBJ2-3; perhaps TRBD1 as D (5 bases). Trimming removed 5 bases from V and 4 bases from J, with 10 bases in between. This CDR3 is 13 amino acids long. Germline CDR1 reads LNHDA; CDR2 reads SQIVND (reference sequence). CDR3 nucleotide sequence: TGTGCCAGTAGTCCGCCCAGGGCAGATACGCAGTATTTT. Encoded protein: CASSPPRADTQYF.

Written as DNA, the CDR3 is TGTGCCAGCAACCCGTCCGGGGAGCCAACCACAGATACGCAGTATTTT. Translation gives CASNPSGEPTTDTQYF. The genes are TRBV25-1 and TRBJ2-3; a possible D gene is TRBD2 (5 bases). The CDR3 contains 16 residues. Trimming shortened V by 7 bases and J by 2 bases, and 19 bases separated the two germline ends. Germline V lookup: CDR1 MGHDK, CDR2 SYGVNS. Combining the CDR3 with reference TRBV25-1 and TRBJ2-3 gives the whole variable domain EADIYQTPRYLVIGTGKKITLECSQTMGHDKMYWYQQDPGMELHLIHYSYGVNSTEKGDLSSESTVSRIRTEHFPLTLESARPSHTSQYLCASNPSGEPTTDTQYFGPGTRLTVL.

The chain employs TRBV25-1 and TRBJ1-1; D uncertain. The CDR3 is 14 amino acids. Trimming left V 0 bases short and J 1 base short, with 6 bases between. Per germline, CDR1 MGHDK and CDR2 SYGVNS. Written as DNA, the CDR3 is TGTGCCAGCAGTGAATATCCCCAGAACACTGAAGCTTTCTTT. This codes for CASSEYPQNTEAFF.

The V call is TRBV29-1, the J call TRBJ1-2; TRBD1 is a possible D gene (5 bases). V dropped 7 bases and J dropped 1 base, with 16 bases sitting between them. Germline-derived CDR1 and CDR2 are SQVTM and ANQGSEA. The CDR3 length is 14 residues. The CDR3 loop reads CSAGRDSLNYGYTF. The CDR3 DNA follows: TGCAGCGCAGGGCGGGACTCCCTTAACTATGGCTACACCTTC.

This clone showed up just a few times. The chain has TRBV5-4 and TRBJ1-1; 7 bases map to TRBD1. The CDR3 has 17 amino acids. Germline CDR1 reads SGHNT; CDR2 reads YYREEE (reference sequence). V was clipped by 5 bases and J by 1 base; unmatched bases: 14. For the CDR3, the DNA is TGTGCCAGCAGTCTTGACAGGGCCGAACATGGGAACACTGAAGCTTTCTTT. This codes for CASSLDRAEHGNTEAFF.

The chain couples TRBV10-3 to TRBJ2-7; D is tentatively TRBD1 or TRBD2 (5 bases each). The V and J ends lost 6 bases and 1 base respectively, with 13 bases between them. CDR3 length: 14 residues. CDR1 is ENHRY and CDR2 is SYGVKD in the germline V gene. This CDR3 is CAISGTKVSYEQYF. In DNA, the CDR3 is TGTGCCATCAGCGGGACGAAGGTTTCCTACGAGCAGTACTTC.

CDR3 DNA sequence: TGTGCCAGCAGAAAGCCCCGGGGAAATAATGAAAAACTGTTTTTT. Translated: CASRKPRGNNEKLFF. The chain links TRBV2 to TRBJ1-4; no clear D. In germline, CDR1 is SNHLY, CDR2 FYNNEI. With 6 bases removed from V and 4 bases from J, the gap between germline ends came to 15 bases. The length of the CDR3 is 15 residues.

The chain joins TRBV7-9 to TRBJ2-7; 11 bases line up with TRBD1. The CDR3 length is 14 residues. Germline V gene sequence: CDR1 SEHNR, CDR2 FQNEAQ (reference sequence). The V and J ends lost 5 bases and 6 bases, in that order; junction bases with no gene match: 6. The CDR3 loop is CASSVGQGAGEQYF. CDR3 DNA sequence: TGTGCCAGCAGCGTAGGACAGGGGGCTGGCGAGCAGTACTTC. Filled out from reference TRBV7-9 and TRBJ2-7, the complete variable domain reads DTGVSQNPRHKITKRGQNVTFRCDPISEHNRLYWYRQTLGQGPEFLTYFQNEAQLEKSRLLSDRFSAERPKGSFSTLEIQRTEQGDSAMYLCASSVGQGAGEQYFGPGTRLTVT.

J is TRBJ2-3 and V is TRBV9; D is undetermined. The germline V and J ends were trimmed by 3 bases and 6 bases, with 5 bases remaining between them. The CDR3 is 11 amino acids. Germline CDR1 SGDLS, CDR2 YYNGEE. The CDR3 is CASSETDTQYF. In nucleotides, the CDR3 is TGTGCCAGCAGCGAAACGGATACGCAGTATTTT.

The CDR3 nucleotides are TGTGCCAGCCGGGATGACGGGTTGGCCTACGAGCAGTACTTC. It translates to CASRDDGLAYEQYF. The chain employs TRBV7-8 and TRBJ2-7, with D possibly TRBD2 on 5 matching bases. The CDR3 is made up of 14 amino acids. Trimming shortened V by 8 bases and J by 2 bases, and 16 bases separated the two germline ends. The germline gives CDR1 SGHVS, CDR2 FQNEAQ.

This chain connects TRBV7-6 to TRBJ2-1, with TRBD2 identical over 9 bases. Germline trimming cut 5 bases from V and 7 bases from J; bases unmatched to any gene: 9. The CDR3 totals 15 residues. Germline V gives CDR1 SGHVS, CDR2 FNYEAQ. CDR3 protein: CASSPRLAGENEQFF. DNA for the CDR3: TGTGCCAGCAGCCCCCGGTTAGCGGGAGAGAATGAGCAGTTCTTC.

CDR3 DNA sequence: TGTGCCAGCAGCTTGGGGGAAAGCACTGAAGCTTTCTTT. Translating it yields CASSLGESTEAFF. V gene TRBV5-5 combines with J gene TRBJ1-1; D ambiguous. Trimming removed 0 bases from V and 4 bases from J, with 7 bases in between. This CDR3 spans 13 amino acids. Germline V gene lookup returns CDR1 SGHKS and CDR2 YYEKEE (reference sequence).

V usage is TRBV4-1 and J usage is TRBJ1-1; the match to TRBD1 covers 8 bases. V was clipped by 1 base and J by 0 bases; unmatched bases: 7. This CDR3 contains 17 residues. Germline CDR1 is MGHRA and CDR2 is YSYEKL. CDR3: CASSQADRGYMNTEAFF. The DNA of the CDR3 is TGCGCCAGCAGCCAAGCCGACAGGGGTTACATGAACACTGAAGCTTTCTTT.

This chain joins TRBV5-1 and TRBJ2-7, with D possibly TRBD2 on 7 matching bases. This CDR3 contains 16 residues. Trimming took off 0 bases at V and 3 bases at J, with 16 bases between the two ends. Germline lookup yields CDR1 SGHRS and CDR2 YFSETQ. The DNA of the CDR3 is TGCGCCAGCAGCTTGGATGCGGGGGCCGGCCTCTACGAGCAGTACTTC. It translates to CASSLDAGAGLYEQYF.

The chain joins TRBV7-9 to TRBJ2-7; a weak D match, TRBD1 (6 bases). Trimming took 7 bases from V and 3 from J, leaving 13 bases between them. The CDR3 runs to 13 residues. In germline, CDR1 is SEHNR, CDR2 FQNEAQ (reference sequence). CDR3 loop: CASIPTGGYEQYF. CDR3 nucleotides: TGTGCCAGCATTCCGACAGGTGGCTACGAGCAGTACTTC.

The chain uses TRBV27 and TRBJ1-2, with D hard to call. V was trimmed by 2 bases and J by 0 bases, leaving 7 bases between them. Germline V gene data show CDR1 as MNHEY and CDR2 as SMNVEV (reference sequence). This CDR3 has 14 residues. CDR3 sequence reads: CASSLGPTNYGYTF. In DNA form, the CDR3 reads TGTGCCAGCAGTTTAGGTCCTACTAACTATGGCTACACCTTC.

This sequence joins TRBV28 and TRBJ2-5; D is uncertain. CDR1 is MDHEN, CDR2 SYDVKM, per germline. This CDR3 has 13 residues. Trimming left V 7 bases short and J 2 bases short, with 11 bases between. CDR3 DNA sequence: TGTGCCAGCACCGTGCAAGGTCAAGAGACCCAGTACTTC. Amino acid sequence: CASTVQGQETQYF.

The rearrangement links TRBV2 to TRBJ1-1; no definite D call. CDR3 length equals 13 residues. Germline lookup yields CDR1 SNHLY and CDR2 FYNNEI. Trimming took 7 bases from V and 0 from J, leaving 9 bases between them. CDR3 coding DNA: TGTGCCAGCAATGGTTTGATGAACACTGAAGCTTTCTTT. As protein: CASNGLMNTEAFF.

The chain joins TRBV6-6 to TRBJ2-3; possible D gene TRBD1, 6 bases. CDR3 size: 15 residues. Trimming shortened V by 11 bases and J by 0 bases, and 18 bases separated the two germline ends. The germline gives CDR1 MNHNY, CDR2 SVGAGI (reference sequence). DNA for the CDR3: TGTGCCGCTGGAGGACAGACTTCTAGCACAGATACGCAGTATTTT. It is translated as CAAGGQTSSTDTQYF.

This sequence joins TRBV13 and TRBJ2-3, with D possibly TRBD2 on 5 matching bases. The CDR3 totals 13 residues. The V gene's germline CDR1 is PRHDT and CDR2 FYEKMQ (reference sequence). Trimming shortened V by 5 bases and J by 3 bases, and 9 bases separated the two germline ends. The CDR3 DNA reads TGTGCCAGCAGCCCGGACTCGACAGATACGCAGTATTTT. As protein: CASSPDSTDTQYF. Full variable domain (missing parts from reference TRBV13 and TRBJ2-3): AAGVIQSPRHLIKEKRETATLKCYPIPRHDTVYWYQQGPGQDPQFLISFYEKMQSDKGSIPDRFSAQQFSDYHSELNMSSLELGDSALYFCASSPDSTDTQYFGPGTRLTVL.

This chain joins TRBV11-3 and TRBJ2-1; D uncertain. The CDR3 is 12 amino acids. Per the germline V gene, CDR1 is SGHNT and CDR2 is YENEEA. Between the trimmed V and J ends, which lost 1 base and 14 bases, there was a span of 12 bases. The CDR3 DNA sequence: TGTGCCAGCAGCTTAGGTAGGCCCTGGGAGTTCTTC. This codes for CASSLGRPWEFF.

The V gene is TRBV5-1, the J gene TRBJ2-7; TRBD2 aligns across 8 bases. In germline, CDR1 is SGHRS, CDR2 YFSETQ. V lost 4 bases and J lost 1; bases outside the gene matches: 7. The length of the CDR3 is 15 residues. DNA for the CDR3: TGCGCCAGCAGCGCAGCTAGCGGGCCTTCCTACGAGCAGTACTTC. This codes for CASSAASGPSYEQYF.